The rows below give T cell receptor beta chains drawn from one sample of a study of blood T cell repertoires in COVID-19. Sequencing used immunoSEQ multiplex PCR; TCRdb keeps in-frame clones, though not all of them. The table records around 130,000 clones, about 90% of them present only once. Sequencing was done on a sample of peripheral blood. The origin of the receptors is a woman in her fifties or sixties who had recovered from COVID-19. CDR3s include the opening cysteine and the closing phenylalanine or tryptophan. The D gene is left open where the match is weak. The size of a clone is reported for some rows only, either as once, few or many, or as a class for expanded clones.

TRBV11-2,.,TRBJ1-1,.,CASSLRNTEAFF,TGTGCCAGCAGCCTAAGGAACACTGAAGCTTTCTTT
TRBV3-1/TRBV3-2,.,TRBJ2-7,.,CASSQGLGEQYF,TGTGCCAGCAGCCAAGGGCTAGGAGAGCAGTACTTC
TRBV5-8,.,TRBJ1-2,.,CASSLSALRGYGYTF,TGTGCCAGCAGCTTGTCTGCCCTAAGGGGCTATGGCTACACCTTC
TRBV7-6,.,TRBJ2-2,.,CASSLVSTGDPTGELFF,TGTGCCAGCAGCTTAGTTTCTACGGGGGACCCCACCGGGGAGCTGTTTTTT
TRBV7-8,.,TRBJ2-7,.,CASSLGNSLLSYEQYF,TGTGCCAGCAGCTTAGGTAACAGCCTTTTATCCTACGAGCAGTACTTC
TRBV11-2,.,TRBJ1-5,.,CASSFSANQPQHF,TGTGCCAGCAGCTTTAGTGCTAATCAGCCCCAGCATTTT
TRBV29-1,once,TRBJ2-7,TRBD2,CSVETSGYEQYF,TGCAGCGTTGAAACTAGCGGCTACGAGCAGTACTTC
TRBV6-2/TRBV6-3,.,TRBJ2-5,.,CASSSSGTLFQYF,TGTGCCAGCAGTTCTTCCGGGACACTGTTCCAGTACTTC
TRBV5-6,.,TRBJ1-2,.,CASSPWTLQGYYGYTF,TGTGCCAGCAGTCCTTGGACCCTACAGGGCTACTATGGCTACACCTTC
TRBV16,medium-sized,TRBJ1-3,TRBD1,CASSLNRDSPGNTIYF,TGTGCCAGCAGCCTAAACCGGGACAGCCCCGGAAACACCATATATTTT
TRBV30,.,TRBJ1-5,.,CAWSVPGLSVQHF,TGTGCCTGGAGTGTTCCAGGCCTCAGTGTCCAGCATTTT
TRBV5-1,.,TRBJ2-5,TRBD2,CASSPGTSGRSRETQYF,TGCGCCAGCAGCCCCGGGACTAGCGGGAGGTCCAGGGAGACCCAGTACTTC
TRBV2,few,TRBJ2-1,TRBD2,CAYASPSGNNEQFF,TGTGCCTATGCCTCCCCTAGCGGCAACAATGAGCAGTTCTTC
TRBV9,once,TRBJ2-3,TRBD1,CASSTIQGDTQYF,TGTGCCAGCAGCACCATACAGGGGGATACGCAGTATTTT
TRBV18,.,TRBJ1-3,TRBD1,CASSPRGQADLSSGNTIYF,TGTGCCAGCTCACCCAGGGGACAGGCCGATCTGAGCTCTGGAAACACCATATATTTT
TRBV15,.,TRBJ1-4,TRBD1,CATSRHRGGDEKLFF,TGTGCCACCAGCCGGCACAGGGGGGGGGACGAAAAACTGTTTTTT
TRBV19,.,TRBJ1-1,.,CASSLPISGTEAFF,TGTGCCAGTAGTCTCCCGATTTCAGGCACTGAAGCTTTCTTT
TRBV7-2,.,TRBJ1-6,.,CASSQDSYYSPLHF,TGTGCCAGCAGCCAGGACAGTTATTATTCACCCCTCCACTTT
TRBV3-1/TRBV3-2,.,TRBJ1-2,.,CASSQSRRDYGYTF,TGTGCCAGCAGCCAATCTCGCAGGGACTATGGCTACACCTTC
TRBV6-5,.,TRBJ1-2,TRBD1,CAVGQPYGYTF,TGTGCCGTGGGACAGCCCTATGGCTACACCTTC
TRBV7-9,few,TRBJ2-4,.,CASSLLMGDKNIQYF,TGTGCCAGCAGCTTATTGATGGGAGACAAAAACATTCAGTACTTC
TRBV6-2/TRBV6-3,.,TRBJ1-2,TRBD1,CASSYSGQGRGYTF,TGTGCCAGCAGTTACTCTGGACAGGGGCGAGGCTACACCTTC
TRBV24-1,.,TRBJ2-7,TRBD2,CATSRGEGHEQYF,TGTGCCACCAGTCGCGGGGAGGGCCACGAGCAGTACTTC
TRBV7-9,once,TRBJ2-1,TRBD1,CASRTGTGIYNEQFF,TGTGCCAGCAGAACCGGGACAGGGATCTACAATGAGCAGTTCTTC
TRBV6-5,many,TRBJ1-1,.,CASSPGQKNTEAFF,TGTGCCAGCAGCCCGGGACAAAAGAACACTGAAGCTTTCTTT
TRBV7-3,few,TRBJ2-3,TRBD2,CASSLGGETDTQYF,TGTGCCAGCAGCTTAGGGGGGGAGACAGATACGCAGTATTTT
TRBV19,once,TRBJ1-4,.,CASSTGVVEKLFF,TGTGCCAGTAGTACAGGGGTGGTGGAAAAACTGTTTTTT
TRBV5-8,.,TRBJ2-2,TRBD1,CASSLTPGQGGGELFF,TGTGCCAGCAGCTTGACCCCGGGACAGGGTGGCGGGGAGCTGTTTTTT
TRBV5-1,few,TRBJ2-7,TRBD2,CASSILSGSFYEQYF,TGCGCCAGCAGCATTTTAAGCGGGAGCTTCTACGAGCAGTACTTC
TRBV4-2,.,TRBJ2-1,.,CASSQGDTYSYNEQFF,TGTGCCAGCAGCCAAGGAGACACTTACTCCTACAATGAGCAGTTCTTC
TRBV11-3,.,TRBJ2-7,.,CASSLIGGINYEQYF,TGTGCCAGCAGCTTAATTGGAGGGATCAACTACGAGCAGTACTTC
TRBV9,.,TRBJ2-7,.,CASSSQGHPSYEQYF,TGTGCCAGCAGCTCGCAGGGACATCCCAGCTACGAGCAGTACTTC
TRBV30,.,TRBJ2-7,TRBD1,CAWTRGQGDYRFSYEQYF,TGTGCCTGGACCCGAGGACAGGGGGACTATCGTTTCTCCTACGAGCAGTACTTC
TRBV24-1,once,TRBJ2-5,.,CATSVGRGQETQYF,TGTGCCACCAGTGTGGGAAGGGGGCAAGAGACCCAGTACTTC
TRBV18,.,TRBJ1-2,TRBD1,CASSPDRGSNYGYTF,TGTGCCAGCTCACCTGACAGGGGCTCTAACTATGGCTACACCTTC
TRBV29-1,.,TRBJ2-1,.,CSACWANPSFEQFF,TGCAGCGCCTGCTGGGCAAATCCATCGTTTGAGCAGTTCTTC
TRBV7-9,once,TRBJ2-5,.,CASTKTRDNQETQYF,TGTGCCAGCACCAAAACCAGGGACAACCAAGAGACCCAGTACTTC
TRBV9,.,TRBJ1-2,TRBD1,CASSARDRVIYGYTF,TGTGCCAGCAGCGCCCGGGACAGGGTTATCTATGGCTACACCTTC
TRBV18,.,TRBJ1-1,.,CASSLDLAGGAFF,TGTGCCAGCTCACTGGACCTCGCCGGGGGAGCTTTCTTT
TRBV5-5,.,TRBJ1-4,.,CARTNRDEKLFF,TGTGCCAGAACCAACAGAGATGAAAAACTGTTTTTT
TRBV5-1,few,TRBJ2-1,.,CASSRGSSYNEQFF,TGCGCCAGTTCTCGGGGGAGCTCCTACAATGAGCAGTTCTTC
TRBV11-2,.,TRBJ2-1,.,CASSPRWVQGSSYNEQFF,TGTGCCAGCAGCCCTAGGTGGGTTCAGGGTAGCTCCTACAATGAGCAGTTCTTC
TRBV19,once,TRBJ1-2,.,CASSRTVQGFYGYTF,TGTGCCAGTAGCCGGACAGTGCAAGGCTTCTATGGCTACACCTTC
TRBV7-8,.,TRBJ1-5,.,CASSNIPGVGNQPQHF,TGTGCCAGCAGCAACATCCCAGGGGTGGGGAATCAGCCCCAGCATTTT
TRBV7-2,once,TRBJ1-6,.,CASSLTRGYNSPLHF,TGTGCCAGCAGCTTAACCAGGGGCTATAATTCACCCCTCCACTTT
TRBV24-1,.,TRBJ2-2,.,CATSDRYYTGELFF,TGTGCCACCAGTGACCGGTATTACACCGGGGAGCTGTTTTTT
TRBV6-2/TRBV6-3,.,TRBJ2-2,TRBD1,CASSRQGAGTGELFF,TGTGCCAGCAGCCGACAGGGGGCCGGCACCGGGGAGCTGTTTTTT
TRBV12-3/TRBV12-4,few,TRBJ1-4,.,CASRQFNEKLFF,TGTGCCAGCAGGCAGTTCAATGAAAAACTGTTTTTT
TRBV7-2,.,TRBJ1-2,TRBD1,CASSLGSGTGSGYTF,TGTGCCAGCAGCTTAGGGTCCGGGACAGGGAGTGGCTACACCTTC
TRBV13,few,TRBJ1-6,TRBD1,CASSIGTGGTYNSPLHF,TGTGCCAGCAGCATTGGGACAGGGGGTACCTATAATTCACCCCTCCACTTT
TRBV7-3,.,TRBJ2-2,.,CASSLTHRGQPTGELFF,TGTGCCAGCAGCTTAACTCATCGAGGACAGCCGACCGGGGAGCTGTTTTTT
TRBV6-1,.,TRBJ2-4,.,CASSEVEGVVQYF,TGTGCCAGCAGTGAAGTAGAGGGGGTAGTTCAGTACTTC
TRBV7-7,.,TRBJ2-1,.,CASSSGVYGEQFF,TGTGCCAGCAGCAGCGGAGTTTACGGTGAGCAGTTCTTC
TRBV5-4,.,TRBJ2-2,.,CASSLSPLNTGELFF,TGTGCCAGCAGCTTAAGCCCCCTGAACACCGGGGAGCTGTTTTTT
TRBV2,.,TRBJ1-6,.,CASSSQGSDSPLHF,TGTGCCAGCAGTTCTCAGGGGTCAGACTCACCCCTCCACTTT